This is a list of T cell receptor beta chains from one sample in a study of T cells in Graves' hyperthyroidism and ophthalmopathy. TCRdb fed the multiplex PCR reads into MiXCR, producing one record per CDR3 protein. Here the sample spans hundreds of thousands of distinct CDR3 sequences, roughly 17% being singletons. Sequences were obtained from blood. These receptors originate from a young woman with Graves' hyperthyroidism. CDR3s include the opening cysteine and the closing phenylalanine or tryptophan. Each record gives: J gene, D gene, clone size, V gene, CDR3 length, CDR3 DNA, CDR3 protein. A D gene is named only where the DNA matches it firmly. Clone size is given for some rows only: seen once, a few or many times, or a class if the clone is expanded.

j_gene: TRBJ1-1
d_gene: -
abundance: many
v_gene: TRBV29-1
len: 12
CDR3nt: TGCAGCGTTGCCCCGGCGAACACTGAAGCTTTCTTT
CDR3aa: CSVAPANTEAFF

j_gene: TRBJ2-7
d_gene: TRBD2
abundance: -
v_gene: TRBV7-8
len: 14
CDR3nt: TGTGCCAGCAACTTATTAGCGGGAGGGTCCGAGCAGTACTTC
CDR3aa: CASNLLAGGSEQYF

j_gene: TRBJ1-1
d_gene: -
abundance: few
v_gene: TRBV6-1
len: 14
CDR3nt: TGTGCCAGCAGTCCGGGACCCAGGAACACTGAAGCTTTCTTT
CDR3aa: CASSPGPRNTEAFF

j_gene: TRBJ1-1
d_gene: -
abundance: -
v_gene: TRBV27
len: 11
CDR3nt: TGTGCCAGCAGTTTATTTGGTGAAGCTTTCTTT
CDR3aa: CASSLFGEAFF

j_gene: TRBJ1-2
d_gene: TRBD1
abundance: many
v_gene: TRBV2
len: 16
CDR3nt: TGTGCCAGCAGGCACGGCCGGGACAGGGGGCCCTATGGCTACACCTTC
CDR3aa: CASRHGRDRGPYGYTF

j_gene: TRBJ2-7
d_gene: -
abundance: few
v_gene: TRBV7-2
len: 13
CDR3nt: TGTGCCAGCAGCTTTACCTTGACCTACGAGCAGTACTTC
CDR3aa: CASSFTLTYEQYF

j_gene: TRBJ2-1
d_gene: TRBD1
abundance: many
v_gene: TRBV28
len: 15
CDR3nt: TGTGCCAGCAGCCCCAGGGACAGGAATTCGCATGAGCAGTTCTTC
CDR3aa: CASSPRDRNSHEQFF

j_gene: TRBJ1-1
d_gene: -
abundance: many
v_gene: TRBV28
len: 15
CDR3nt: TGTGCCAGCAGTTTGTCGGCCAGGGTTGGCACTGAAGCTTTCTTT
CDR3aa: CASSLSARVGTEAFF

j_gene: TRBJ2-3
d_gene: -
abundance: many
v_gene: TRBV28
len: 12
CDR3nt: TGTGCCAGCAGCTCGCCGCCAGATACGCAGTATTTT
CDR3aa: CASSSPPDTQYF

j_gene: TRBJ2-7
d_gene: -
abundance: few
v_gene: TRBV28
len: 13
CDR3nt: TGTGCCAGCAGTTTACCAGAGGTATACGAGCAGTACTTC
CDR3aa: CASSLPEVYEQYF

j_gene: TRBJ1-5
d_gene: TRBD1
abundance: many
v_gene: TRBV12-3/TRBV12-4
len: 15
CDR3nt: TGTGCCAGCAGTTCCCTAGGGAGGGGGCGAGGGGCCCAGCATTTT
CDR3aa: CASSSLGRGRGAQHF

j_gene: TRBJ2-1
d_gene: -
abundance: many
v_gene: TRBV28
len: 11
CDR3nt: TGTGCCAGCAGTTTGAGGGATGAGCAGTTCTTC
CDR3aa: CASSLRDEQFF

j_gene: TRBJ1-2
d_gene: -
abundance: many
v_gene: TRBV6-1
len: 14
CDR3nt: TGTGCCAGCAGTGAATGGGCGCCACCTTATGGCTACACCTTC
CDR3aa: CASSEWAPPYGYTF

j_gene: TRBJ2-3
d_gene: -
abundance: few
v_gene: TRBV29-1
len: 14
CDR3nt: TGCAGCGTTGAAGATCCGGCAGGGGCAGATACGCAGTATTTT
CDR3aa: CSVEDPAGADTQYF

j_gene: TRBJ1-6
d_gene: TRBD1
abundance: -
v_gene: TRBV14
len: 15
CDR3nt: TGTGCCAGCAGCCAAGATTCAGGGGGTAATTCACCCCTCCACTTT
CDR3aa: CASSQDSGGNSPLHF

j_gene: TRBJ2-7
d_gene: TRBD1
abundance: -
v_gene: TRBV4-1
len: 16
CDR3nt: TGCGCCAGCAGCCATCAAACAGGGGGCGCCTCCTACGAGCAGTACTTC
CDR3aa: CASSHQTGGASYEQYF

j_gene: TRBJ2-7
d_gene: TRBD1
abundance: many
v_gene: TRBV12-3/TRBV12-4
len: 13
CDR3nt: TGTGCCAGCAGTGGGACAGGCAACTACGAGCAGTACTTC
CDR3aa: CASSGTGNYEQYF

j_gene: TRBJ2-2
d_gene: TRBD1
abundance: many
v_gene: TRBV3-1
len: 15
CDR3nt: TGTGCCAGCAGCCGACAGGGCCTTAACACCGGGGAGCTGTTTTTT
CDR3aa: CASSRQGLNTGELFF

j_gene: TRBJ1-4
d_gene: -
abundance: many
v_gene: TRBV3-1
len: 17
CDR3nt: TGTGCCAGCAGCCAAGAGATGATTGGGGAGTTTAATGAAAAACTGTTTTTT
CDR3aa: CASSQEMIGEFNEKLFF

j_gene: TRBJ2-1
d_gene: -
abundance: few
v_gene: TRBV9
len: 15
CDR3nt: TGTGCCAGCAGCGTAGAACATCTCTCCTACAATGAGCAGTTCTTC
CDR3aa: CASSVEHLSYNEQFF

j_gene: TRBJ2-1
d_gene: -
abundance: -
v_gene: TRBV12-5
len: 23
CDR3nt: TGTGCTAGTGGTTTGGTACTTCGGTGGGCAGGGATTCGGCCCCACCATTTAAACAATGAGCAGTTCTTC
CDR3aa: CASGLVLRWAGIRPHHLNNEQFF

j_gene: TRBJ1-4
d_gene: -
abundance: -
v_gene: TRBV28
len: 13
CDR3nt: TGTGCCTCCCACCCCGAGGAGGGCGAAAAACTGTTTTTT
CDR3aa: CASHPEEGEKLFF

j_gene: TRBJ2-3
d_gene: TRBD2
abundance: many
v_gene: TRBV7-2
len: 16
CDR3nt: TGTGCCAGCAGCTTAGAGGCGGGAGAGGCCCCAGATACGCAGTATTTT
CDR3aa: CASSLEAGEAPDTQYF